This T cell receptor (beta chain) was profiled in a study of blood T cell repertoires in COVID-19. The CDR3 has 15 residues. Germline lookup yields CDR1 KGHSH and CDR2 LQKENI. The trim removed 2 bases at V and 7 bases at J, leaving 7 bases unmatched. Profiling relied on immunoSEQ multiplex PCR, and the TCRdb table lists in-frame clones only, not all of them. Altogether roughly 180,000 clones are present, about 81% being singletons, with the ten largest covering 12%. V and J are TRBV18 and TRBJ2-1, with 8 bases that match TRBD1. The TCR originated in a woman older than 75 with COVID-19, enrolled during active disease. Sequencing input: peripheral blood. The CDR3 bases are TGTGCCAGCTCACCAACGACAGGGGTCCGGAATGAGCAGTTCTTC. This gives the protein CASSPTTGVRNEQFF.